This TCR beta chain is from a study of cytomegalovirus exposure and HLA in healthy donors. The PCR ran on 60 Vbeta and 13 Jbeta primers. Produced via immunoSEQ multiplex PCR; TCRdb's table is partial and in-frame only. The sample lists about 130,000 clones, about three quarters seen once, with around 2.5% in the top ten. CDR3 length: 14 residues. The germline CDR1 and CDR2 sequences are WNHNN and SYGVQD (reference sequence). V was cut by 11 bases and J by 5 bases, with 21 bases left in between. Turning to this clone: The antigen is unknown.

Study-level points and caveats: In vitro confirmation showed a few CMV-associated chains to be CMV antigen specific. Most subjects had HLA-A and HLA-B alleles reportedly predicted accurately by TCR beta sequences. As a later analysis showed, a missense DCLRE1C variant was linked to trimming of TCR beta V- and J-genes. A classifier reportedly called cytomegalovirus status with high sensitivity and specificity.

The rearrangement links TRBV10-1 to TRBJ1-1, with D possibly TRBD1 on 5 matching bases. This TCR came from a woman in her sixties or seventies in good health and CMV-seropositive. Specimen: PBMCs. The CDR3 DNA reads TGCGCCCGTGAGGCTTGGGTAAGGGGTACTGAAGCTTTCTTT. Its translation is CAREAWVRGTEAFF.